This T cell receptor beta chain was documented in a study of blood T cell repertoires in COVID-19. About the study: The samples span acute and convalescent COVID-19 from the United States, Italy and Spain. PBMCs, B-cell-depleted T cells, or T cells provided the cDNA or gDNA that made up the material.

Followed over time, Seattle patients had been enrolled while infection was active. Original data processing: Cell counts per sample came from amplifying reference gene primers. Produced via immunoSEQ multiplex PCR; TCRdb's table is partial and in-frame only. From that table come the V and J calls and clone size; the DNA was used to work out D and trimming. The table lists about 310,000 clones, 90% of them singletons. CDR3 length: 15 amino acids. The V and J ends lost 0 bases and 6 bases, in that order; junction bases with no gene match: 5. Looked up from germline, CDR1 is SGHRS and CDR2 is YFSETQ. The chain couples TRBV5-1 to TRBJ1-2, with 10 bases aligning to TRBD1. The receptor was derived from a woman in her forties with COVID-19, enrolled during active disease. Material: peripheral blood. This chain's CDR3 is CASSLAGTGANGYTF. CDR3 sequence (DNA): TGCGCCAGCAGCTTGGCTGGGACAGGGGCTAATGGCTACACCTTC.